Following are 18 T cell receptor beta chains from one sample sequenced in a study of OX40 agonist ivuxolimab in advanced cancers. Clones were sequenced by immunoSEQ multiplex PCR, and TCRdb holds only the in-frame ones, with some missing. The sample lists about 62,000 clones, around 84% seen once, with under 5% in the top ten. The source was CD4+ or CD8+ T cells sorted from blood, collected in a trial of the OX40 agonist ivuxolimab. Receptor source: an adult with an advanced solid tumor such as melanoma, head and neck, liver or kidney cancer.

The chain carries TRBV6-1 and TRBJ2-1, with TRBD2 identical over 7 bases. V shed 2 bases, J shed 0 bases, and the junction held 4 bases outside the gene matches. The germline V gene encodes CDR1 MNHNS and CDR2 SASEGT. The CDR3 covers 16 residues. This chain's CDR3 is CASSEFGGSSYNEQFF. CDR3 nucleotides: TGTGCCAGCAGTGAATTTGGCGGGAGCTCCTACAATGAGCAGTTCTTC.

This clone was seen a few times. In nucleotides, the CDR3 is TGTGCCAGCAGCCCGGCCCCAGCCTCTAGGGAGCTGTTTTTT. It specifies CASSPAPASRELFF. The V and J genes are TRBV5-5 and TRBJ2-2; D remains unclear. CDR3 length equals 14 residues. The germline V and J ends were trimmed by 4 bases and 9 bases, with 16 bases remaining between them. Germline CDR1 is SGHKS and CDR2 is YYEKEE (reference sequence).

The chain employs TRBV29-1 and TRBJ2-7; a weak D match, TRBD2 (6 bases). The germline gives CDR1 SQVTM, CDR2 ANQGSEA. CDR3 length: 13 residues. V gave up 6 bases and J gave up 7 bases, with 19 bases separating them. This CDR3 is CSVPGTSPGEQYF. The CDR3 bases are TGCAGCGTCCCAGGGACTTCTCCTGGTGAGCAGTACTTC.

The chain recombines TRBV6-1 with TRBJ2-5, with D unclear. This CDR3 has 14 residues. V lost 4 bases and J 3 bases, leaving 12 bases between the germline ends. Per the germline V gene, CDR1 is MNHNS and CDR2 is SASEGT. This CDR3 reads CASSVAFLKETQYF. CDR3 nucleotides: TGTGCCAGCAGTGTGGCATTCCTAAAAGAGACCCAGTACTTC.

This clone was seen only a few times. V is TRBV2 and J is TRBJ1-2; D gene ambiguous. Between the trimmed V and J ends, which lost 7 bases and 3 bases, there was a span of 9 bases. Germline CDR1 reads SNHLY; CDR2 reads FYNNEI. This CDR3 spans 12 amino acids. The CDR3 protein is CASTKEDYGYTF. In DNA form, the CDR3 reads TGTGCCAGCACGAAGGAGGACTATGGCTACACCTTC.

The rearrangement links TRBV7-2 to TRBJ2-1; D is possibly TRBD1 or TRBD2 (6 bases each). Between the trimmed V and J ends, which lost 5 bases and 4 bases, there was a span of 18 bases. This CDR3 has 16 amino acids. Germline V gene lookup returns CDR1 SGHTA and CDR2 FQGNSA. CDR3 nucleotides: TGTGCCAGCAGCCCAGGAGGGGGTAGGCGATACAATGAGCAGTTCTTC. This sequence encodes CASSPGGGRRYNEQFF.

This chain's CDR3 is CASRGTSGSAYEQYF. In nucleotides, the CDR3 is TGTGCCAGCAGGGGGACTAGCGGGAGTGCCTACGAGCAGTACTTC. The chain joins TRBV2 to TRBJ2-7; the match to TRBD2 covers 14 bases. The CDR3 totals 15 residues. Germline V gives CDR1 SNHLY, CDR2 FYNNEI. Trimming removed 6 bases from V and 2 bases from J; junction bases left unmatched: 3.

This sequence joins TRBV7-8 and TRBJ2-3; 15 bases are shared with TRBD2. The CDR3 is 17 residues long. Per the germline V gene, CDR1 is SGHVS and CDR2 is FQNEAQ. J gave up 6 bases and V 2 bases, and 6 bases lay outside the gene matches. The CDR3, as DNA: TGTGCCAGCAGCTTATCTCGGACTAGCGGGGGGGCCGATACGCAGTATTTT. Encoded protein: CASSLSRTSGGADTQYF.

This rearrangement joins TRBV5-1 to TRBJ1-1; 8 bases are a match to TRBD1. The CDR3 is 17 amino acids. V dropped 3 bases and J dropped 3; count of bases not matched to a gene: 13. Germline CDR1 reads SGHRS; CDR2 reads YFSETQ. The CDR3 sequence is CASSSAGTGLGYTEAFF. DNA for the CDR3: TGCGCCAGCAGCTCGGCAGGGACAGGCCTGGGGTACACTGAAGCTTTCTTT.

The chain combines TRBV6-1 with TRBJ1-2; 7 bases line up with TRBD1. The CDR3 has 13 amino acids. CDR1 is MNHNS, CDR2 SASEGT, per germline. V lost 6 bases and J lost 5; bases outside the gene matches: 6. The chain's CDR3 is CASSQQGPYGYTF. The CDR3 DNA sequence: TGTGCCAGCAGCCAACAGGGGCCTTATGGCTACACCTTC.

The rearrangement joins TRBV29-1 to TRBJ2-7; a weak D match, TRBD1 (5 bases). This CDR3 is built from 13 residues. The V gene's germline CDR1 is SQVTM and CDR2 ANQGSEA. The CDR3 loop is CSIAETADYEQYF. DNA for the CDR3: TGCAGTATCGCGGAGACAGCCGACTACGAGCAGTACTTC.

The chain links TRBV9 to TRBJ2-1; tentatively, D is TRBD1 or TRBD2 (5 bases each). The CDR3 loop spans 14 amino acids. Trimming took off 3 bases at V and 5 bases at J, with 12 bases between the two ends. Germline V lookup: CDR1 SGDLS, CDR2 YYNGEE. This CDR3 reads CASSGGSRHNEQFF. The CDR3 nucleotides are TGTGCCAGCAGCGGGGGGTCGAGACACAATGAGCAGTTCTTC.

The chain uses TRBV7-9 and TRBJ1-1, with TRBD1 as a possible D gene (5 bases). Trimming took off 5 bases at V and 1 base at J, with 11 bases between the two ends. Looked up from germline, CDR1 is SEHNR and CDR2 is FQNEAQ (reference sequence). CDR3 length: 14 residues. CDR3 in amino acids: CASSGTTGNTEAFF. The CDR3 nucleotides read TGTGCCAGCAGCGGTACCACAGGGAACACTGAAGCTTTCTTT. Full variable domain (missing parts from reference TRBV7-9 and TRBJ1-1): DTGVSQNPRHKITKRGQNVTFRCDPISEHNRLYWYRQTLGQGPEFLTYFQNEAQLEKSRLLSDRFSAERPKGSFSTLEIQRTEQGDSAMYLCASSGTTGNTEAFFGQGTRLTVV.

J is TRBJ1-2 and V is TRBV28; 11 bases line up with TRBD1. The V segment lost 4 bases and the J segment 4 bases; nucleotides outside the gene matches: 8. Germline CDR1 is MDHEN and CDR2 is SYDVKM. The CDR3 length is 16 residues. Here the CDR3 DNA reads TGTGCCAGCAGTTCAGGGACAGGGGGGGGAGGCTATGGCTACACCTTC. Translation gives CASSSGTGGGGYGYTF.

This chain joins TRBV10-2 and TRBJ1-1, with D tentatively TRBD1 (5 bases). V lost 3 bases and J lost 7, with 15 bases in between. The CDR3 is 14 residues long. Germline V gene lookup returns CDR1 WSHSY and CDR2 SAAADI. The CDR3 protein is CASSDDPGRGEAFF. In nucleotides, the CDR3 is TGCGCCAGCAGTGACGATCCAGGGCGGGGTGAAGCTTTCTTT.

This clone has just a few counts. The genes are TRBV2 and TRBJ1-5; D ambiguous. Germline CDR1 SNHLY, CDR2 FYNNEI. Trimming removed 3 bases from V and 7 bases from J, with 7 bases in between. This CDR3 spans 12 amino acids. The DNA of the CDR3 is TGTGCCAGCAGTGATGAAGGACAGCCCCAGCATTTT. Its translation: CASSDEGQPQHF.

This clone is a singleton in its sample. V is TRBV11-2 and J is TRBJ2-1; TRBD2 aligns across 7 bases. The CDR3 covers 12 residues. Germline values: CDR1 SGHAT, CDR2 FQNNGV. Losses at the gene ends were 1 base for V and 12 bases for J; bases not matched to a gene: 3. The CDR3 protein is CASSLGSSGQFF. The CDR3 DNA reads as TGTGCCAGCAGCTTAGGCTCTAGCGGGCAGTTCTTC.

This chain links TRBV18 with TRBJ2-7, with 9 bases identical to TRBD1. Germline V gene lookup returns CDR1 KGHSH and CDR2 LQKENI. There are 14 residues in the CDR3. Trimming cost V 4 bases and J 4 bases; bases outside gene matches: 5. Here the CDR3 reads CASSHPGQGYEQYF. CDR3 nucleotides: TGTGCCAGCTCACACCCGGGACAGGGATACGAGCAGTACTTC. Combining the CDR3 with reference TRBV18 and TRBJ2-7 gives the whole variable domain NAGVMQNPRHLVRRRGQEARLRCSPMKGHSHVYWYRQLPEEGLKFMVYLQKENIIDESGMPKERFSAEFPKEGPSILRIQQVVRGDSAAYFCASSHPGQGYEQYFGPGTRLTVT.